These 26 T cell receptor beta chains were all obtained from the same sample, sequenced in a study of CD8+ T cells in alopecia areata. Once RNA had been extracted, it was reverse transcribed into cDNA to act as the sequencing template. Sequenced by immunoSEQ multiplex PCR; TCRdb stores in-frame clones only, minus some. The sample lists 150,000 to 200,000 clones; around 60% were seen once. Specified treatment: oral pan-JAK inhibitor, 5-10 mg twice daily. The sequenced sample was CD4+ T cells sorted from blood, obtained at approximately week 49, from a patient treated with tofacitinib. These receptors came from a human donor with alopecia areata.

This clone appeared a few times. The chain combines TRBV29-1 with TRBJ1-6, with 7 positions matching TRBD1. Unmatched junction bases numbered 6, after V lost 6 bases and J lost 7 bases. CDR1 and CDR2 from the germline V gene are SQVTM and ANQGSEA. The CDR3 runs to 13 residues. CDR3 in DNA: TGCAGCGTGGCACAGGGGTCCAATTCACCCCTCCACTTT. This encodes CSVAQGSNSPLHF.

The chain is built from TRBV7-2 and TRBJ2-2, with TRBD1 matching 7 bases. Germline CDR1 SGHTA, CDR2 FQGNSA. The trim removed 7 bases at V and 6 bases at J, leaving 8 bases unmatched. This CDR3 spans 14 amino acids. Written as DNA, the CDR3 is TGTGCCAGCACCCCAACACAGGGGCCCGGGGAGCTGTTTTTT. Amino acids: CASTPTQGPGELFF.

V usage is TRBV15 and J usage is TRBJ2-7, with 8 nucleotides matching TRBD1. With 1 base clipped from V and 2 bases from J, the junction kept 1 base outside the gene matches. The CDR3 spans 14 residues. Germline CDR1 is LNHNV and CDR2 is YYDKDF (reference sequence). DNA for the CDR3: TGTGCCACCAGCAGAGGACAGGGGACCTACGAGCAGTACTTC. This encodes CATSRGQGTYEQYF. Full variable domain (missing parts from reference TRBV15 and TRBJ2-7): DAMVIQNPRYQVTQFGKPVTLSCSQTLNHNVMYWYQQKSSQAPKLLFHYYDKDFNNEADTPDNFQSRRPNTSFCFLDIRSPGLGDTAMYLCATSRGQGTYEQYFGPGTRLTVT.

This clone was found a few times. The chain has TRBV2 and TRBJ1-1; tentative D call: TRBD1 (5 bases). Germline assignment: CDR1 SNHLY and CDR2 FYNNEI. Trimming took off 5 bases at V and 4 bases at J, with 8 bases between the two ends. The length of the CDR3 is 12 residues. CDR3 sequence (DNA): TGTGCCAGCAGTAGGGACGGCACTGAAGCTTTCTTT. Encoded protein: CASSRDGTEAFF. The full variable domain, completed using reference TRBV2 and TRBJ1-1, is EPEVTQTPSHQVTQMGQEVILRCVPISNHLYFYWYRQILGQKVEFLVSFYNNEISEKSEIFDDQFSVERPDGSNFTLKIRSTKLEDSAMYFCASSRDGTEAFFGQGTRLTVV.

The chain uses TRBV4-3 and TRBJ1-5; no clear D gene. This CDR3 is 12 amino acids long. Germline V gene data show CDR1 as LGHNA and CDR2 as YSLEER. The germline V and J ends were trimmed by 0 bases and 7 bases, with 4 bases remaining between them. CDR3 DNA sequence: TGCGCCAGCAGCCAAGATACCCAGCCCCAGCATTTT. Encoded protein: CASSQDTQPQHF.

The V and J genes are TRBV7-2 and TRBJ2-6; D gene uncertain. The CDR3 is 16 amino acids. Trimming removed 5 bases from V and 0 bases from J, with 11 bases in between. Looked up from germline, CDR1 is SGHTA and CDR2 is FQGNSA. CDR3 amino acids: CASSPASHSGANVLTF. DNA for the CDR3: TGTGCCAGCAGCCCAGCTTCCCACTCTGGGGCCAACGTCCTGACTTTC.

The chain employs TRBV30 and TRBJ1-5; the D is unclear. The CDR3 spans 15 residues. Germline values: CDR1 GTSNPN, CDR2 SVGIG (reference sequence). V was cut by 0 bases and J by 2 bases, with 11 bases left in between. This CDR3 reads CAWSVVRAGNQPQHF. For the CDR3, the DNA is TGTGCCTGGAGTGTAGTACGAGCGGGCAATCAGCCCCAGCATTTT. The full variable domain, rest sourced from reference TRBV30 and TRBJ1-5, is SQTIHQWPATLVQPVGSPLSLECTVEGTSNPNLYWYRQAAGRGLQLLFYSVGIGQISSEVPQNLSASRPQDRQFILSSKKLLLSDSGFYLCAWSVVRAGNQPQHFGDGTRLSIL.

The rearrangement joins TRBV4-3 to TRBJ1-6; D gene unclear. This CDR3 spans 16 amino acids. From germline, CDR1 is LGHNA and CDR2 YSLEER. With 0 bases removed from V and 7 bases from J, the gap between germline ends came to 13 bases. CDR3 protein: CASSQDRLIENSPLHF. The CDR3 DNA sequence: TGCGCCAGCAGCCAAGATCGATTAATAGAAAATTCACCCCTCCACTTT.

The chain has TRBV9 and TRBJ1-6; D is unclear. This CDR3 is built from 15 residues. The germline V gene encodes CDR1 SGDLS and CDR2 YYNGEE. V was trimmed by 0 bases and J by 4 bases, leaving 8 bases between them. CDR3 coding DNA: TGTGCCAGCAGCGTAGTTTCAGGATATAATTCACCCCTCCACTTT. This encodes CASSVVSGYNSPLHF.

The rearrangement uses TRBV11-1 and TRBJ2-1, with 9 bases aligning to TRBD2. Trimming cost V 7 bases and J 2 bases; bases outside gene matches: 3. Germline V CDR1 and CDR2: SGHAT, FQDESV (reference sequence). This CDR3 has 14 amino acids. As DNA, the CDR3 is TGTGCCAGCAACAGCGGGGGGCCCTACAATGAGCAGTTCTTC. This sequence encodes CASNSGGPYNEQFF.

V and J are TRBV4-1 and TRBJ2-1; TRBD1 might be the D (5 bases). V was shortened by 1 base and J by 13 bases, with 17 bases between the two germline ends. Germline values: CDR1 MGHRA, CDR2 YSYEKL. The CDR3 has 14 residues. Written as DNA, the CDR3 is TGCGCCAGCAGCCAAGCCAGGGTAACGGCCAAACAGTTCTTC. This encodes CASSQARVTAKQFF.

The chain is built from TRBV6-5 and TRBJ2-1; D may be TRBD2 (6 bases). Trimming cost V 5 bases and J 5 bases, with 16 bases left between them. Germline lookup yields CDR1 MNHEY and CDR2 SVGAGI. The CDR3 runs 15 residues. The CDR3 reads CASSHGTLLNNEQFF. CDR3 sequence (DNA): TGTGCCAGCAGTCACGGGACTCTACTAAACAATGAGCAGTTCTTC.

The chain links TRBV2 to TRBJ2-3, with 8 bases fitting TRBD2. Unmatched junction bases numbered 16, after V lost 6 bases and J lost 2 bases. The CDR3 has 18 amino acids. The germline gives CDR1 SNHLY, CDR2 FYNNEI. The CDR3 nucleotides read TGTGCCAGCAGCCCAATAGCTGGAGCGGGGGCCCTCACAGATACGCAGTATTTT. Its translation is CASSPIAGAGALTDTQYF.

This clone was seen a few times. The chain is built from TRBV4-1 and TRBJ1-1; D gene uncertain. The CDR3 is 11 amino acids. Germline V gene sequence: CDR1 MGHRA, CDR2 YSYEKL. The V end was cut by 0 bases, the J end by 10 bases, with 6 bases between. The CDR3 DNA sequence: TGCGCCAGCAGCCAAGATAAGGGAGCTTTCTTT. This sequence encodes CASSQDKGAFF.

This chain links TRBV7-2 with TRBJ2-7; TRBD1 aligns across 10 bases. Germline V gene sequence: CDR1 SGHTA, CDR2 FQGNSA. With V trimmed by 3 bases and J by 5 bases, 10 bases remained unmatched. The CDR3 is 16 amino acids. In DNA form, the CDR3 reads TGTGCCAGCAGCTTCAGGACAGGGGGTAAGGTCGACGAGCAGTACTTC. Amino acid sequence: CASSFRTGGKVDEQYF.

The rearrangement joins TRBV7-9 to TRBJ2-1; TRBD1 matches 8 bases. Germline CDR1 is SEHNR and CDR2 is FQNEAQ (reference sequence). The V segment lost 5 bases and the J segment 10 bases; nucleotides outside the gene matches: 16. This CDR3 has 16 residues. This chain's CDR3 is CASSPLGQGASLEQFF. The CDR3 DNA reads TGTGCCAGCAGCCCCCTGGGGCAGGGGGCCTCATTGGAGCAGTTCTTC.

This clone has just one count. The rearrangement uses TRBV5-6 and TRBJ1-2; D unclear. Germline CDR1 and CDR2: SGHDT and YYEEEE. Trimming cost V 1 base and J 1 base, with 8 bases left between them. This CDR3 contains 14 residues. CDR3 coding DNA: TGTGCCAGCAGCTTGCCTGGGATTAACTATGGCTACACCTTC. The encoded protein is CASSLPGINYGYTF.

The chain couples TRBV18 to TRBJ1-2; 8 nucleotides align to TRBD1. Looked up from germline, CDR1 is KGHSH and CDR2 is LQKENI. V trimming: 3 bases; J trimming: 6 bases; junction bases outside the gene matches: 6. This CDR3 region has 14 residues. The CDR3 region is CASSPPQGVDGYTF. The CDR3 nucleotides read TGTGCCAGCTCACCCCCACAGGGGGTAGATGGCTACACCTTC.

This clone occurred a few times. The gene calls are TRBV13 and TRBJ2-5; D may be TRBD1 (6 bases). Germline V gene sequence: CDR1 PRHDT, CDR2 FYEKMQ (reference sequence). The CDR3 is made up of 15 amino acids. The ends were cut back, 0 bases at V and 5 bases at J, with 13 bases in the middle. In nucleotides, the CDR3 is TGTGCCAGCAGCTTAGGTTCTAGCAGGGGCGAGACCCAGTACTTC. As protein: CASSLGSSRGETQYF.

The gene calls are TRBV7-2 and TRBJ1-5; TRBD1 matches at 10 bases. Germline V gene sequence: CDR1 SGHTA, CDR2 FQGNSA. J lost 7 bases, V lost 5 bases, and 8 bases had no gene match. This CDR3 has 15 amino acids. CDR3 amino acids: CASSPRDRGGQPQHF. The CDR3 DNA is TGTGCCAGCAGCCCCCGGGACAGGGGTGGCCAGCCCCAGCATTTT. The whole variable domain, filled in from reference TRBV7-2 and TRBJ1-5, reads GAGVSQSPSNKVTEKGKDVELRCDPISGHTALYWYRQSLGQGLEFLIYFQGNSAPDKSGLPSDRFSAERTGGSVSTLTIQRTQQEDSAVYLCASSPRDRGGQPQHFGDGTRLSIL.

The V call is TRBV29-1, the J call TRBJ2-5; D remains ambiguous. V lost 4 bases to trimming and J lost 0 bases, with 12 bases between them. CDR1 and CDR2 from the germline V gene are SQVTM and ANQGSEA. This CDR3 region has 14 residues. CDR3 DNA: TGCAGCGTTGGGGTAGGGCTGCACCAAGAGACCCAGTACTTC. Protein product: CSVGVGLHQETQYF. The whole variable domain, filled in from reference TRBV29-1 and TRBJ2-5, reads SAVISQKPSRDICQRGTSLTIQCQVDSQVTMMFWYRQQPGQSLTLIATANQGSEATYESGFVIDKFPISRPNLTFSTLTVSNMSPEDSSIYLCSVGVGLHQETQYFGPGTRLLVL.

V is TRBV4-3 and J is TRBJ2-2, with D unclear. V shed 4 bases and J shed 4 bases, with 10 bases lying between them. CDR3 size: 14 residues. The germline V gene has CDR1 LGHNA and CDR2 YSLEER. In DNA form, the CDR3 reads TGCGCCAGCAGCCTCCGGAGTTCCACCGGGGAGCTGTTTTTT. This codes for CASSLRSSTGELFF.

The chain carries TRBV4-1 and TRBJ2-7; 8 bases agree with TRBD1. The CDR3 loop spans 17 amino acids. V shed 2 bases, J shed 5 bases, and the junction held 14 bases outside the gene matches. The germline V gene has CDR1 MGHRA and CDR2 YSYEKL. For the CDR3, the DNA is TGCGCCAGCAGCCAACAAGACCTGACAGGGGCATATGACGAGCAGTACTTC. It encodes CASSQQDLTGAYDEQYF.

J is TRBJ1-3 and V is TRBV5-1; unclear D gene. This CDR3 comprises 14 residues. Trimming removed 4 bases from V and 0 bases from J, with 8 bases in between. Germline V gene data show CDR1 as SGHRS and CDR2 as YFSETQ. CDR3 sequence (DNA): TGCGCCAGCAGCCTGTGGGACTCTGGAAACACCATATATTTT. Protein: CASSLWDSGNTIYF.

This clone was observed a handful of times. The CDR3 bases are TGTGCCAGCAGCGGGACAGGGACGGCTTTCTTT. Protein product: CASSGTGTAFF. V gene TRBV5-6 combines with J gene TRBJ1-1, with TRBD1 identical over 9 bases. Germline CDR1 reads SGHDT; CDR2 reads YYEEEE. CDR3 length equals 11 residues. Trimming cost V 4 bases and J 11 bases; bases outside gene matches: 3.

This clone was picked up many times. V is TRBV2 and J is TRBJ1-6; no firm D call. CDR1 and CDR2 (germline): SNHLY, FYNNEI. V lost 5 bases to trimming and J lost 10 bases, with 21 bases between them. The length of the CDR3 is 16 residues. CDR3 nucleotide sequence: TGTGCCAGCAGTAGTACCACGGACGGAGCGGGATCACCCCTCCACTTT. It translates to CASSSTTDGAGSPLHF.